This TCR beta chain was profiled in a study of immune evolution from preneoplasia to lung adenocarcinoma. Each case's diagnosis was confirmed by two pathologists on H&E. Sequencing used immunoSEQ multiplex PCR; TCRdb keeps in-frame clones, though not all of them. The sample shows 5,900 or so clones, 70% to 80% of them seen only once. The CDR3 sequence is 14 residues long. Trimming removed 2 bases from V and 6 bases from J, with 13 bases in between. Germline V gives CDR1 SGHVS, CDR2 FNYEAQ. This clonotype was sampled from a person aged 55-80 years with lung adenocarcinoma. The chain recombines TRBV7-6 with TRBJ1-2, with D perhaps TRBD1 (5 bases). Specimen: FFPE minimally invasive lung adenocarcinoma tissue. This CDR3 reads CASSLSGGGDGYTF. The CDR3 nucleotides read TGTGCCAGCAGCTTAAGTGGTGGAGGGGATGGCTACACCTTC.